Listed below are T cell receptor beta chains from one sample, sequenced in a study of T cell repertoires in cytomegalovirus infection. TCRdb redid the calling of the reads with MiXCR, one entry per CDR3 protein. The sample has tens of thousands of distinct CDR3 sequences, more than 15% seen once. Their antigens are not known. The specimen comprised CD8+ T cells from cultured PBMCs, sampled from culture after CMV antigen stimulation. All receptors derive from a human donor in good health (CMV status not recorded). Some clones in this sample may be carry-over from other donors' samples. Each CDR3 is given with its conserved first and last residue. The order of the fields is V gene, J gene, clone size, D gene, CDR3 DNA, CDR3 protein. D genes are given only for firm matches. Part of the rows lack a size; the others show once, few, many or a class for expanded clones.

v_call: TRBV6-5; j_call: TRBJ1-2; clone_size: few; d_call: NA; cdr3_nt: TGTGCCAGCAGCTCGGGATATAACTATGGCTACACCTTC; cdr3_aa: CASSSGYNYGYTF
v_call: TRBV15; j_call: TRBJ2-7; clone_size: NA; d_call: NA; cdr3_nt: TGTGCCACCAGCAGAGACTCAATTCTCGAATACGAGCAGTACTTC; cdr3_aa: CATSRDSILEYEQYF
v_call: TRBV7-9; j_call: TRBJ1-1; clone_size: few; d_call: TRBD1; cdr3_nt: TGTGCCAGCAGTACCACCCTGACAGGGCTGAACACTGAAGCTTTCTTT; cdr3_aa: CASSTTLTGLNTEAFF
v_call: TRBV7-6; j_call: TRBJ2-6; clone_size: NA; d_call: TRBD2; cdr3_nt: TGTGCCAGCAGCTTGTTCGAGCGGGAGGTCCCTGGGGCCAACGTCCTGACTTTC; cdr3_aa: CASSLFEREVPGANVLTF
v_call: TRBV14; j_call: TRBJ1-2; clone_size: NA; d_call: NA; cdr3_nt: TGTGCCAGCAGCAACTTCGGGGGCTATGGCTACACCTTC; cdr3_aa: CASSNFGGYGYTF
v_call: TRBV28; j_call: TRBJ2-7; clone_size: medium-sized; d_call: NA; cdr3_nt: TGTGCCAGCAGTTTGGGACTTAACGGGCAAGGGCAGTACTTC; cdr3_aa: CASSLGLNGQGQYF
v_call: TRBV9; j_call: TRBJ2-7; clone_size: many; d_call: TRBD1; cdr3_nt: TGTGCCAGCAGCCTGGGGACAGTCTCCTACGAGCAGTACTTC; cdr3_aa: CASSLGTVSYEQYF
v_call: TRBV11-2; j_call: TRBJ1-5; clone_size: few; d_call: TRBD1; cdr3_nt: TGTGCCAGCAGCCTGGGGGACAGGGGAGGCAGTCAGCCCCAGCATTTT; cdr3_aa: CASSLGDRGGSQPQHF
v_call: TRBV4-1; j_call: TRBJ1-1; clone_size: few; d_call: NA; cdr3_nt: TGCGCCAGCAGCCAAGATAGGTTCGGAGGCCCCACTGAAGCTTTCTTT; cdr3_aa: CASSQDRFGGPTEAFF
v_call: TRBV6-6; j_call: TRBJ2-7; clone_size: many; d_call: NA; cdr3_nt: TGTGCCAGCAGTTACTCAGGGGCCTACGAGCAGTACTTC; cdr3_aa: CASSYSGAYEQYF
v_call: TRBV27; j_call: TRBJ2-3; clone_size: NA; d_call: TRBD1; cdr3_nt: TGTGCCAGCAGAATGGGGACAGGGGGCGTCTGGACAGATACGCAGTATTTT; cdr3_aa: CASRMGTGGVWTDTQYF
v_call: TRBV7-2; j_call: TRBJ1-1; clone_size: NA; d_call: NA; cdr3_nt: TGTGCCAGCAGCTACTGGACAGTGAACACTGAAGCTTTCTTT; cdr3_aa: CASSYWTVNTEAFF
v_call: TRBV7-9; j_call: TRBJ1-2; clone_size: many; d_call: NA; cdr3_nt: TGTGCCAGCAGCTTAGCACAGGGCGGAGAGGACGGCTACACCTTC; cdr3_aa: CASSLAQGGEDGYTF
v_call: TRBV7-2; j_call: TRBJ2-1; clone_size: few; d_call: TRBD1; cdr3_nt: TGTGCCAGCAAGGTGAACCGGGACAGGGGCTACAATGAGCAGTTCTTC; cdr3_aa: CASKVNRDRGYNEQFF